Listed below are T cell receptor beta chains from one sample, sequenced in a study of metastatic and nonmetastatic thyroid tumors. TCRdb re-called the PCR reads via MiXCR. The sample carries some 37,000 clones, approximately 44% recorded once. Sequences were obtained from tumor tissue. The source of these receptors is a male donor with papillary thyroid cancer or a benign thyroid nodule (not recorded which). Some clones in this sample may be carry-over from other donors' samples. Both conserved end residues are part of each CDR3. A D gene is named only where the DNA matches it firmly. Some rows mark clone size as missing; the rest say once, few, many or name a class of expanded clone.

D gene	V gene	J gene	clone size	CDR3 DNA	CDR3 protein
TRBD2	TRBV6-1	TRBJ2-1	.	TGTGCCAGCAGTTCCGGACTAGCAGATTACAATGAGCAGTTCTTC	CASSSGLADYNEQFF
.	TRBV7-8	TRBJ1-6	few	TGTGCCAGCAGCTTATTGGGGGCGGATAATTCACCCCTCCACTTT	CASSLLGADNSPLHF
.	TRBV6-1	TRBJ1-1	few	TGTGCCAGCAGGCTCAGTAACACTGAAGCTTTCTTT	CASRLSNTEAFF
TRBD2	TRBV2	TRBJ2-3	few	TGTGCCAGCAGTGAGCGCGGGAGTAGAGATACGCAGTATTTT	CASSERGSRDTQYF
.	TRBV7-9	TRBJ2-1	.	TGTGCCAGCAGCTTGAGGGTCTATGAGCAGTTCTTC	CASSLRVYEQFF
TRBD1	TRBV11-3	TRBJ1-4	.	TGTGCCAGCAGCGCCCGACAGGGGGCGGTTGAAAAACTGTTTTTT	CASSARQGAVEKLFF
.	TRBV30	TRBJ2-6	.	TGTGCCTGGAGCCAGCAAGGGTTGGGGGCCAACGTCCTGACTTTC	CAWSQQGLGANVLTF
.	TRBV11-2	TRBJ2-7	.	TGTGCCAGTAGTCCGCGGGGTAGGGACTTGCTCTCCTACGAGCAGTACTTC	CASSPRGRDLLSYEQYF
.	TRBV24-1	TRBJ2-1	.	TGTGCCACCAGTGATCGGGGGGCGAGACAGGGCAAGAATGAGCAGTTCTTC	CATSDRGARQGKNEQFF
TRBD2	TRBV2	TRBJ2-5	.	TGTGCCAGCACCGCGCCAAAAATTAGCGGGAGGGAGACCCAGTACTTC	CASTAPKISGRETQYF
TRBD1	TRBV24-1	TRBJ1-2	few	TGTGCCACCAGTGAATCCGGGACAGGGAGTTCCTACACCTTC	CATSESGTGSSYTF
.	TRBV19	TRBJ1-2	.	TGTGCCAGTAGTCCGACAGGCTATGACTACACCTTC	CASSPTGYDYTF
.	TRBV5-1	TRBJ2-2	.	TGCGCCAGCAGCGGCGGTGTGAACACCGGGGAGCTGTTTTTT	CASSGGVNTGELFF
.	TRBV16	TRBJ2-7	few	TGTGCCAGCAGCCAATCCTTGGACCGTACCTACGAGCAGTACTTC	CASSQSLDRTYEQYF
.	TRBV2	TRBJ1-5	few	TGTGCCAGCCACCGGGAGCGCAATCAGCCCCAGCATTTT	CASHRERNQPQHF
TRBD1	TRBV6-4	TRBJ2-1	few	TGTGCCAGCAGTGACTCACAGGGGGCCTACAATGAGCAGTTCTTC	CASSDSQGAYNEQFF